A single sample gave rise to the 25 T cell receptor beta chains below, sequenced in a study of graft-versus-host responses after intestinal transplantation. Sequenced by immunoSEQ multiplex PCR; TCRdb stores in-frame clones only, minus some. The profile covers 5,500 to 6,000 clones, with roughly 80% appearing a single time and 5.5% to 7% taken by the ten largest. Investigators treated the graft tissue so that it released intraepithelial and lamina propria lymphocytes. The sequences come from ileum tissue, collected 220 to 240 days after intestinal transplant. The receptors come from a human patient who received an intestinal transplant, so some T cells may come from the graft donor.

This clone was counted a single time. This chain uses TRBV7-3 with TRBJ2-7, with 10 bases lining up with TRBD2. Germline CDR1 reads SGHTA; CDR2 reads FQGTGA. The CDR3 is 15 residues long. V lost 4 bases and J lost 1; bases outside the gene matches: 4. CDR3: CASSSGLAVSYEQYF. In nucleotides, the CDR3 is TGTGCCAGCAGCTCAGGACTAGCGGTATCCTACGAGCAGTACTTC.

This chain connects TRBV30 to TRBJ2-5, with TRBD2 matching over 8 bases. The germline V gene has CDR1 GTSNPN and CDR2 SVGIG (reference sequence). The CDR3 spans 16 residues. V was pared by 1 base and J by 0 bases, with 7 bases of the junction left unmatched. The CDR3 nucleotides read TGTGCCTGGAGTGCGGAGGGCGGGGGGTACCAAGAGACCCAGTACTTC. Its translation: CAWSAEGGGYQETQYF.

This clone was seen only a few times. The genes are TRBV5-6 and TRBJ2-1; 12 nucleotides align to TRBD2. CDR1 is SGHDT, CDR2 YYEEEE, per germline. The CDR3 covers 18 residues. V was clipped by 4 bases and J by 7 bases; unmatched bases: 15. CDR3 coding DNA: TGTGCCAGCAGCCAAGTCGGGCTAGCGGGGGGGCTAGGGAATGAGCAGTTCTTC. This gives the protein CASSQVGLAGGLGNEQFF.

The gene calls are TRBV2 and TRBJ1-4, with 9 bases aligning to TRBD1. Trimming cost V 6 bases and J 8 bases; bases outside gene matches: 10. The CDR3 extends over 15 amino acids. CDR1 SNHLY and CDR2 FYNNEI come from the germline V gene. For the CDR3, the DNA is TGTGCCAGCAGAGTACAGGGGGCCTCGGGGGAAAAACTGTTTTTT. Translating it yields CASRVQGASGEKLFF.

The genes are TRBV28 and TRBJ1-1; D is unclear. This CDR3 contains 15 residues. Trimming took 6 bases from V and 6 from J, leaving 20 bases between them. CDR1 MDHEN and CDR2 SYDVKM come from the germline V gene. The CDR3 sequence is CASSPTTGMVAEAFF. The CDR3 nucleotides read TGTGCCAGCAGCCCTACTACGGGCATGGTCGCTGAAGCTTTCTTT.

The V gene is TRBV7-2, the J gene TRBJ2-3; 10 bases line up with TRBD2. The CDR3 spans 17 residues. Trimming removed 1 base from V and 1 base from J; junction bases left unmatched: 5. CDR1 is SGHTA, CDR2 FQGNSA, per germline. This chain's CDR3 is CASSLVALAGGTDTQYF. CDR3 in DNA: TGTGCCAGCAGCTTAGTCGCCCTAGCGGGGGGCACAGATACGCAGTATTTT.

CDR3 amino acids: CASSLWGDGNQPQHF. The CDR3 DNA follows: TGTGCCAGCAGCCTTTGGGGGGACGGAAATCAGCCCCAGCATTTT. J is TRBJ1-5 and V is TRBV6-6; D might be TRBD1 (5 bases). The V end lost 6 bases, the J end lost 4 bases, and 16 bases lay between the germline ends. Germline CDR1 is MNHNY and CDR2 is SVGAGI (reference sequence). This CDR3 is 15 amino acids long.

The table lists this clone with a count of one. This rearrangement joins TRBV5-4 to TRBJ2-7; 7 bases line up with TRBD1. The V segment lost 3 bases and the J segment 3 bases; nucleotides outside the gene matches: 6. The CDR3 is 14 amino acids. Germline CDR1 reads SGHNT; CDR2 reads YYREEE (reference sequence). CDR3 nucleotides: TGTGCCAGCAGCTCAAAACGGGACAGCTACGAGCAGTACTTC. Translation gives CASSSKRDSYEQYF.

This clone was recorded a few times. The V gene is TRBV28, the J gene TRBJ2-7, with 11 nucleotides matching TRBD1. This CDR3 is built from 16 residues. CDR1 is MDHEN, CDR2 SYDVKM, per germline. Trimming cost V 7 bases and J 4 bases; bases outside gene matches: 12. CDR3 protein: CASKYSGTGGLYEQYF. The CDR3 DNA sequence: TGTGCCAGCAAGTACTCGGGGACAGGGGGATTGTACGAGCAGTACTTC.

The chain employs TRBV4-2 and TRBJ2-5; tentatively, D is TRBD1 (6 bases). The germline V and J ends were trimmed by 1 base and 2 bases, with 11 bases remaining between them. Germline assignment: CDR1 LGHNA and CDR2 YNFKEQ. The CDR3 extends over 15 amino acids. This chain's CDR3 is CASSQVRGQQETQYF. The CDR3 nucleotides are TGTGCCAGCAGCCAAGTCAGGGGTCAACAAGAGACCCAGTACTTC.

This clone came up once. V gene TRBV5-5 combines with J gene TRBJ2-7; D may be TRBD1 or TRBD2 (5 bases each). The CDR3 contains 14 residues. Germline V gives CDR1 SGHKS, CDR2 YYEKEE (reference sequence). Trimming left V 4 bases short and J 4 bases short, with 15 bases between. Written as DNA, the CDR3 is TGTGCCAGCAGCCAAGGGACCAGCAGGTACGAGCAGTACTTC. Protein product: CASSQGTSRYEQYF.

This clone was seen more than once but under ten times. This chain joins TRBV6-9 and TRBJ1-1; TRBD1 matches 9 bases. V lost 3 bases, J lost 6 bases, and 8 bases stayed unmatched. The CDR3 contains 15 residues. Germline CDR1 MNHGY, CDR2 SVAAGI. This chain's CDR3 is CASSYTSGTGSEAFF. The CDR3 bases are TGTGCCAGCAGTTACACTTCCGGGACAGGGTCTGAAGCTTTCTTT.

The CDR3 here is CASSYTEGYGYTF. For the CDR3, the DNA is TGTGCCAGCAGTTACACGGAGGGCTATGGCTACACCTTC. The rearrangement joins TRBV6-9 to TRBJ1-2, with D hard to call. Germline loops: CDR1 MNHGY, CDR2 SVAAGI. CDR3 length: 13 amino acids. Trimming shortened V by 3 bases and J by 4 bases, and 9 bases separated the two germline ends.

This clone has only one observation. This chain uses TRBV7-6 with TRBJ1-6, with a tentative D call TRBD1 (5 bases). Trimming removed 1 base from V and 8 bases from J, with 12 bases in between. The V gene's germline CDR1 is SGHVS and CDR2 FNYEAQ. This CDR3 has 15 amino acids. The CDR3 DNA reads TGTGCCAGCAGCTTAGACGGGGCGGGGCATTCACCCCTCCACTTT. It specifies CASSLDGAGHSPLHF.

The CDR3 spells CASSFWTSGPNEQFF. DNA for the CDR3: TGTGCCAGCAGCTTCTGGACTAGCGGTCCCAATGAGCAGTTCTTC. The chain has TRBV7-9 and TRBJ2-1; 10 nucleotides align to TRBD2. Germline CDR1 is SEHNR and CDR2 is FQNEAQ (reference sequence). This CDR3 comprises 15 residues. V gave up 3 bases and J gave up 6 bases; unmatched junction bases: 5.

The V call is TRBV28, the J call TRBJ2-7; D could derive from TRBD1 or TRBD2 (5 bases each). The CDR3 has 15 amino acids. Germline CDR1 and CDR2: MDHEN and SYDVKM. The V gene lost 2 bases and the J gene lost 2 bases, with 13 bases spanning the gap. CDR3 sequence (DNA): TGTGCCAGCAGTTTAGGGGGTCCGTACCCCTACGAGCAGTACTTC. This sequence encodes CASSLGGPYPYEQYF. Using reference TRBV28 and TRBJ2-7 for the parts outside the CDR3, the full variable domain is DVKVTQSSRYLVKRTGEKVFLECVQDMDHENMFWYRQDPGLGLRLIYFSYDVKMKEKGDIPEGYSVSREKKERFSLILESASTNQTSMYLCASSLGGPYPYEQYFGPGTRLTVT.

The chain links TRBV19 to TRBJ2-7; TRBD1 might be the D (6 bases). CDR1 and CDR2 (germline): LNHDA, SQIVND (reference sequence). The CDR3 is 15 residues long. V was clipped by 6 bases and J by 2 bases, with 17 bases between them. CDR3: CASSNNRESPYEQYF. In nucleotides, the CDR3 is TGTGCCAGTAGCAACAACAGGGAAAGTCCCTACGAGCAGTACTTC.

The chain carries TRBV28 and TRBJ1-2; TRBD1 is a possible D gene (6 bases). Per germline, CDR1 MDHEN and CDR2 SYDVKM. The CDR3 loop spans 12 amino acids. V lost 3 bases, J lost 8 bases, and 10 bases lay in between. CDR3 loop: CASSFGTSGYTF. For the CDR3, the DNA is TGTGCCAGCAGTTTTGGGACATCGGGCTACACCTTC.

The chain carries TRBV18 and TRBJ2-5; D unclear. CDR1 and CDR2 from the germline V gene are KGHSH and LQKENI. This CDR3 spans 13 amino acids. V gave up 6 bases and J gave up 3 bases, with 11 bases separating them. CDR3 amino acids: CASSSENEETQYF. CDR3 nucleotide sequence: TGTGCCAGCTCGTCGGAGAACGAAGAGACCCAGTACTTC.

Of note for this clone: A read error may produce the germline difference seen at one junction end. This chain joins TRBV7-8 and TRBJ2-4; 9 bases match TRBD2. Germline V gene sequence: CDR1 SGHVS, CDR2 FQNEAQ. The CDR3 spans 17 residues. In DNA form, the CDR3 reads TGTGCCCGCAGCTTCGACGACTCTAGCGGGGACTCTGGCATTCAGTACTTC. Translation: CARSFDDSSGDSGIQYF. Full variable domain (outside the CDR3, taken from reference TRBV7-8 and TRBJ2-4): GAGVSQSPRYKVAKRGQDVALRCDPISGHVSLFWYQQALGQGPEFLTYFQNEAQLDKSGLPSDRFFAERPEGSVSTLKIQRTQQEDSAVYLCARSFDDSSGDSGIQYFGAGTRLSVL.

This clone has just one count. The V gene is TRBV4-1, the J gene TRBJ2-1; TRBD2 matches 12 bases. This CDR3 region has 18 residues. CDR1 and CDR2 (germline): MGHRA, YSYEKL. Trimming took 0 bases from V and 4 from J; bases not matched to a gene: 7. As DNA, the CDR3 is TGCGCCAGCAGCCAAGATGCGCCTAGCGGGGGGGCTTACAATGAGCAGTTCTTC. Translation gives CASSQDAPSGGAYNEQFF.

This chain links TRBV7-8 with TRBJ1-5; D is ambiguous. From germline, CDR1 is SGHVS and CDR2 FQNEAQ. The CDR3 is made up of 15 amino acids. Trimming cost V 3 bases and J 0 bases, with 9 bases left between them. CDR3 DNA: TGTGCCAGCAGCTTGCACGATAGTAGCAATCAGCCCCAGCATTTT. It specifies CASSLHDSSNQPQHF.

The chain links TRBV6-9 to TRBJ2-7; perhaps TRBD2 as D (7 bases). This CDR3 is 14 amino acids long. V was shortened by 5 bases and J by 5 bases, with 16 bases between the two germline ends. CDR1 and CDR2 (germline): MNHGY, SVAAGI. CDR3 protein: CASSGGDTSNEQYF. In DNA, the CDR3 is TGTGCCAGCAGTGGGGGGGACACGAGCAACGAGCAGTACTTC.

The chain employs TRBV9 and TRBJ2-1; 7 bases line up with TRBD1. CDR1 and CDR2 from the germline V gene are SGDLS and YYNGEE. The CDR3 extends over 12 amino acids. Trimming took 4 bases from V and 7 from J; bases not matched to a gene: 2. CDR3 in DNA: TGTGCCAGCAGCCCAGGGGGAAATGAGCAGTTCTTC. Protein product: CASSPGGNEQFF.

This CDR3 is CASSVDVGGPYEQYF. The CDR3, as DNA: TGTGCCAGCAGCGTAGACGTGGGGGGGCCTTACGAGCAGTACTTC. J is TRBJ2-5 and V is TRBV9; a weak D match, TRBD2 (7 bases). The J call may not be correct, given that the DNA end is closer to TRBJ2-7. Germline CDR1 and CDR2: SGDLS and YYNGEE. This CDR3 has 15 amino acids.